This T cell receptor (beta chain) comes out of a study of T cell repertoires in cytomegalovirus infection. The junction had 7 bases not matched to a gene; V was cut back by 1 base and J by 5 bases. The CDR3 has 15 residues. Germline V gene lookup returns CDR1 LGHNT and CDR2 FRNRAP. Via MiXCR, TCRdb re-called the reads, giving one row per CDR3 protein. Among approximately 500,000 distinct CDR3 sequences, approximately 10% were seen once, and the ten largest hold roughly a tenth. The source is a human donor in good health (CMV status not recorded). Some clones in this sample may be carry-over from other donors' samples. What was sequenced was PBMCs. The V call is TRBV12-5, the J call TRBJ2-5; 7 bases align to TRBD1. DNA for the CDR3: TGTGCTAGTGGTTTGGCCGCGACAGGGCACGAGACCCAGTACTTC. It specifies CASGLAATGHETQYF.